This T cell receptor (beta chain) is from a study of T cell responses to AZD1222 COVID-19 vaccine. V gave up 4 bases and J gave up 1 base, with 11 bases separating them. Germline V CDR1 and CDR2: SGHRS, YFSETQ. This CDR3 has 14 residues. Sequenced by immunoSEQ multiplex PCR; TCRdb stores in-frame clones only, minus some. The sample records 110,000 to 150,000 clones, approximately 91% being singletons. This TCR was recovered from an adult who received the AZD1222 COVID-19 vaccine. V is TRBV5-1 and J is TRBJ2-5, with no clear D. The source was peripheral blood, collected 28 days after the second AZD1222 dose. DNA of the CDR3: TGCGCCAGCAGCCCTCCGGTTTCCCAAGAGACCCAGTACTTC. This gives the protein CASSPPVSQETQYF.